The 32 T cell receptor beta chains presented below share a single source sample, sequenced in a study of blood T cell repertoires in COVID-19. Profiled with immunoSEQ multiplex PCR; TCRdb holds only in-frame clones, not every one. The table lists about 140,000 clones, about 80% of them singletons. The source material was peripheral blood. Receptor source: a man in his 70s who had recovered from COVID-19.

The chain links TRBV2 to TRBJ2-2, with 8 bases aligning to TRBD2. The CDR3 extends over 14 amino acids. With 10 bases clipped from V and 7 bases from J, the junction kept 11 bases outside the gene matches. Germline V gene sequence: CDR1 SNHLY, CDR2 FYNNEI. The CDR3 DNA follows: TGTGCCACCTCGATAGCGGGATTCGACGGGGAGCTGTTTTTT. This encodes CATSIAGFDGELFF.

The table lists this clone with many counts. The rearrangement uses TRBV9 and TRBJ1-5, with 9 positions matching TRBD1. CDR1 and CDR2 (germline): SGDLS, YYNGEE. V shed 4 bases and J 3 bases; nucleotides not matched to a gene: 14. CDR3 length equals 18 residues. CDR3 DNA sequence: TGTGCCAGCAGCCCAAGATGGTGGACAGGGGTAAACAATCAGCCCCAGCATTTT. It is translated as CASSPRWWTGVNNQPQHF.

This clone occurred once. The chain joins TRBV15 to TRBJ2-7; 9 bases agree with TRBD2. Germline V gene lookup returns CDR1 LNHNV and CDR2 YYDKDF (reference sequence). The CDR3 is 16 amino acids. V dropped 3 bases and J dropped 2; count of bases not matched to a gene: 8. CDR3 loop: CATSSFKAGGTYEQYF. CDR3 DNA sequence: TGTGCCACCAGCAGCTTTAAAGCGGGAGGCACCTACGAGCAGTACTTC.

Within the sample, this clone is medium-sized (0.01 to 0.1%). The rearrangement uses TRBV27 and TRBJ1-5; 7 bases map to TRBD1. Trimming took 4 bases from V and 2 from J; bases not matched to a gene: 11. The CDR3 sequence is 17 residues long. The germline CDR1 and CDR2 sequences are MNHEY and SMNVEV (reference sequence). The CDR3, as DNA: TGTGCCAGCAGTTCGGCCCCGACAGGGTTTGGCAATCAGCCCCAGCATTTT. Protein product: CASSSAPTGFGNQPQHF.

The genes are TRBV30 and TRBJ1-5; D may be TRBD1 (5 bases). Deletions cut 0 bases from V and 6 bases from J, with 15 bases between. The length of the CDR3 is 15 residues. In germline, CDR1 is GTSNPN, CDR2 SVGIG (reference sequence). The CDR3 sequence: CAWSVRQGRGQPQHF. The DNA of the CDR3 is TGTGCCTGGAGTGTACGCCAGGGAAGAGGTCAGCCCCAGCATTTT.

The chain employs TRBV15 and TRBJ1-1; 8 nucleotides align to TRBD1. CDR1 and CDR2 (germline): LNHNV, YYDKDF (reference sequence). Trimming cost V 8 bases and J 5 bases; bases outside gene matches: 22. This CDR3 comprises 18 residues. The CDR3 DNA is TGTGCCACCCAAGAATTCCCGGAGTCAGGGGGCGTGTGGACTGAAGCTTTCTTT. It codes for CATQEFPESGGVWTEAFF. Together with reference TRBV15 and TRBJ1-1, the CDR3 gives the full variable domain: DAMVIQNPRYQVTQFGKPVTLSCSQTLNHNVMYWYQQKSSQAPKLLFHYYDKDFNNEADTPDNFQSRRPNTSFCFLDIRSPGLGDTAMYLCATQEFPESGGVWTEAFFGQGTRLTVV.

V and J are TRBV25-1 and TRBJ1-4; 9 bases are shared with TRBD1. V lost 10 bases to trimming and J lost 14 bases; unmatched junction nucleotides: 17. The germline CDR1 and CDR2 sequences are MGHDK and SYGVNS. The CDR3 runs to 14 residues. DNA of the CDR3: TGTGCCACCCGTGGGACAGGGTCGAATGCGGGGCTGTTTTTT. This sequence encodes CATRGTGSNAGLFF.

This chain connects TRBV30 to TRBJ1-1; unclear D gene. This CDR3 contains 13 residues. Germline V CDR1 and CDR2: GTSNPN, SVGIG (reference sequence). V was shortened by 4 bases and J by 4 bases, with 13 bases between the two germline ends. The CDR3 DNA follows: TGTGCCTGGATAGGAGGAGCGAGCACTGAAGCTTTCTTT. It yields the protein CAWIGGASTEAFF. Variable domain in full (rest from reference TRBV30 and TRBJ1-1): SQTIHQWPATLVQPVGSPLSLECTVEGTSNPNLYWYRQAAGRGLQLLFYSVGIGQISSEVPQNLSASRPQDRQFILSSKKLLLSDSGFYLCAWIGGASTEAFFGQGTRLTVV.

The rearrangement uses TRBV4-3 and TRBJ2-7; D is ambiguous. V was pared by 0 bases and J by 2 bases, with 11 bases between. The CDR3 runs to 15 residues. CDR1 is LGHNA and CDR2 is YSLEER in the germline V gene. The CDR3 nucleotides are TGCGCCAGCAGCCAAGATCGGTACGGAGCCTACGAGCAGTACTTC. Amino acid sequence: CASSQDRYGAYEQYF.

The rearrangement uses TRBV4-1 and TRBJ2-7; 11 positions match TRBD2. The V gene's germline CDR1 is MGHRA and CDR2 YSYEKL. V shed 6 bases and J 8 bases; nucleotides not matched to a gene: 12. There are 15 residues in the CDR3. In DNA form, the CDR3 reads TGCGCCAGCAGGCAATTACTAGCGGGGGCTCTAAAGCAGTACTTC. This codes for CASRQLLAGALKQYF.

The rearrangement uses TRBV10-3 and TRBJ1-1; D is uncertain. The V gene lost 3 bases and the J gene lost 0 bases, with 11 bases spanning the gap. The CDR3 totals 15 residues. Germline loops: CDR1 ENHRY, CDR2 SYGVKD. CDR3 sequence: CAISERRGLNTEAFF. As DNA, the CDR3 is TGTGCCATCAGTGAACGAAGAGGGTTGAACACTGAAGCTTTCTTT.

The rearrangement links TRBV29-1 to TRBJ1-3, with 10 bases matching TRBD1. Germline V gene lookup returns CDR1 SQVTM and CDR2 ANQGSEA. This CDR3 has 14 amino acids. The trim removed 6 bases at V and 4 bases at J, leaving 6 bases unmatched. The CDR3 loop reads CSVPGQGGGNTIYF. CDR3 coding DNA: TGCAGCGTGCCTGGACAGGGGGGAGGAAACACCATATATTTT.

This chain joins TRBV30 and TRBJ2-7; 10 bases line up with TRBD1. Germline V gene sequence: CDR1 GTSNPN, CDR2 SVGIG (reference sequence). CDR3 length: 15 residues. Trimming cost V 0 bases and J 4 bases; bases outside gene matches: 6. CDR3 sequence reads: CAWSVLGQGKYEQYF. Here the CDR3 DNA reads TGTGCCTGGAGTGTACTGGGACAGGGGAAGTACGAGCAGTACTTC.

The chain is built from TRBV15 and TRBJ2-7; TRBD1 agrees at 9 bases. Germline V lookup: CDR1 LNHNV, CDR2 YYDKDF (reference sequence). The CDR3 covers 16 residues. V lost 3 bases and J lost 3; bases outside the gene matches: 9. The CDR3 nucleotides read TGTGCCACCAGCAGGGGATATGGGACAGGGCTCTACGAGCAGTACTTC. This codes for CATSRGYGTGLYEQYF.

The chain links TRBV9 to TRBJ1-2; D unresolved. V lost 0 bases and J 0 bases, leaving 9 bases between the germline ends. The CDR3 totals 15 residues. Germline V lookup: CDR1 SGDLS, CDR2 YYNGEE. For the CDR3, the DNA is TGTGCCAGCAGCGTAGATCTGTCAGCTAACTATGGCTACACCTTC. Protein product: CASSVDLSANYGYTF.

The V call is TRBV27, the J call TRBJ2-3, with D hard to call. The CDR3 consists of 11 residues. Germline V CDR1 and CDR2: MNHEY, SMNVEV (reference sequence). The V and J ends lost 3 bases and 6 bases respectively, with 4 bases between them. In DNA form, the CDR3 reads TGTGCCAGCAGTTTTTCGGATACGCAGTATTTT. As protein: CASSFSDTQYF.

The V call is TRBV9, the J call TRBJ2-1, with 7 bases matching TRBD2. CDR3 size: 16 residues. The J segment lost 5 bases and the V segment lost 0 bases, leaving 8 bases of the junction unmatched. Germline V CDR1 and CDR2: SGDLS, YYNGEE. CDR3 in amino acids: CASSVGLAAIDNEQFF. As DNA, the CDR3 is TGTGCCAGCAGCGTAGGGCTAGCGGCCATCGACAATGAGCAGTTCTTC.

This clone was counted a single time. The same CDR3 can be traced to other DNA sequences in this sample. This chain joins TRBV5-1 and TRBJ2-7; 8 bases fit TRBD2. Germline lookup yields CDR1 SGHRS and CDR2 YFSETQ. Trimming at V came to 5 bases and at J to 2 bases, leaving 6 bases not matched to a gene. This CDR3 is built from 14 residues. The CDR3 here is CASRRIAGPYEQYF. CDR3 nucleotide sequence: TGCGCCAGCAGGAGGATAGCGGGACCCTACGAGCAGTACTTC. Together with reference TRBV5-1 and TRBJ2-7, the CDR3 gives the full variable domain: KAGVTQTPRYLIKTRGQQVTLSCSPISGHRSVSWYQQTPGQGLQFLFEYFSETQRNKGNFPGRFSGRQFSNSRSEMNVSTLELGDSALYLCASRRIAGPYEQYFGPGTRLTVT.

The sample holds a few counts of this clone. The rearrangement uses TRBV27 and TRBJ2-3, with D possibly matching TRBD1 (5 bases). CDR3 length: 15 amino acids. V was cut by 2 bases and J by 0 bases, with 9 bases left in between. Germline CDR1 reads MNHEY; CDR2 reads SMNVEV (reference sequence). CDR3: CASSLGHPSTDTQYF. The CDR3 DNA reads as TGTGCCAGCAGTTTAGGACACCCTAGCACAGATACGCAGTATTTT.

This clone is medium-sized by share. The V and J genes are TRBV5-1 and TRBJ1-1; 7 bases are a match to TRBD1. This CDR3 has 16 residues. Losses at the gene ends were 0 bases for V and 4 bases for J; bases not matched to a gene: 9. From germline, CDR1 is SGHRS and CDR2 YFSETQ. CDR3 coding DNA: TGCGCCAGCAGCTTGGATACAGGGGTAGGGGCCACTGAAGCTTTCTTT. Translation: CASSLDTGVGATEAFF.

The chain has TRBV3-1 (or the pseudogene TRBV3-2) and TRBJ1-5, with D perhaps TRBD1 (5 bases). The CDR3 covers 14 residues. Germline V CDR1 and CDR2: LGHDT, YNNKEL (reference sequence). Trimming stripped 1 base from V and 7 bases from J, with 11 bases between. The DNA for the CDR3 is TGTGCCAGCAGCCAAGGAAGGGGCTGGCAGCCCCAGCATTTT. Amino acid sequence: CASSQGRGWQPQHF.

V gene TRBV9 combines with J gene TRBJ1-3; 7 nucleotides line up with TRBD1. CDR1 and CDR2 from the germline V gene are SGDLS and YYNGEE. This CDR3 contains 17 residues. V lost 0 bases and J lost 0; bases outside the gene matches: 6. CDR3 DNA: TGTGCCAGCAGCGTAGCTGGACAGGCGAACTCTGGAAACACCATATATTTT. As protein: CASSVAGQANSGNTIYF.

V is TRBV7-6 and J is TRBJ2-1, with 7 bases aligning to TRBD1. The CDR3 is 15 amino acids. The V gene's germline CDR1 is SGHVS and CDR2 FNYEAQ. Trimming cost V 5 bases and J 8 bases; bases outside gene matches: 12. The CDR3 sequence: CASSQWAGGADEQFF. The DNA for the CDR3 is TGTGCCAGCAGCCAATGGGCAGGGGGAGCCGATGAGCAGTTCTTC.

The V call is TRBV28, the J call TRBJ2-7; 12 bases map to TRBD2. V dropped 5 bases and J dropped 4; count of bases not matched to a gene: 6. Germline CDR1 is MDHEN and CDR2 is SYDVKM. This CDR3 contains 15 residues. CDR3 in amino acids: CASSLAGGMMYEQYF. CDR3 DNA sequence: TGTGCCAGCAGTCTAGCGGGAGGGATGATGTACGAGCAGTACTTC. Full variable domain (outside the CDR3, taken from reference TRBV28 and TRBJ2-7): DVKVTQSSRYLVKRTGEKVFLECVQDMDHENMFWYRQDPGLGLRLIYFSYDVKMKEKGDIPEGYSVSREKKERFSLILESASTNQTSMYLCASSLAGGMMYEQYFGPGTRLTVT.

The J gene is TRBJ2-7, the V gene TRBV19; possibly TRBD2 for D (6 bases). Germline V gene sequence: CDR1 LNHDA, CDR2 SQIVND (reference sequence). The CDR3 contains 15 residues. Trimming shortened V by 9 bases and J by 2 bases, and 20 bases separated the two germline ends. The CDR3 sequence is CASAKSGTGAYEQYF. The CDR3 DNA is TGTGCCAGCGCAAAATCCGGGACTGGGGCCTACGAGCAGTACTTC.

The rearrangement links TRBV11-2 to TRBJ2-5; 8 bases line up with TRBD2. V dropped 0 bases and J dropped 1; count of bases not matched to a gene: 10. Germline values: CDR1 SGHAT, CDR2 FQNNGV. This CDR3 contains 18 residues. The CDR3 DNA reads TGTGCCAGCAGCTTAGATTCAATGGCTAGCGGGCGCCAAGAGACCCAGTACTTC. It is translated as CASSLDSMASGRQETQYF.

The chain is built from TRBV7-8 and TRBJ2-1; 7 bases agree with TRBD2. Germline trimming cut 8 bases from V and 7 bases from J; bases unmatched to any gene: 14. The germline V gene has CDR1 SGHVS and CDR2 FQNEAQ. This CDR3 is built from 15 residues. The CDR3 DNA reads as TGTGCCAGCTCTGAGGAACCCTCGGGGGGAAATGAGCAGTTCTTC. It encodes CASSEEPSGGNEQFF.

The chain links TRBV5-1 to TRBJ1-1, with unresolved D. Trimming took 2 bases from V and 1 from J, leaving 6 bases between them. The germline gives CDR1 SGHRS, CDR2 YFSETQ. The CDR3 totals 13 residues. For the CDR3, the DNA is TGCGCCAGCAGCTTCCGGGAGAACACTGAAGCTTTCTTT. This sequence encodes CASSFRENTEAFF.

This clone was recorded once. This chain uses TRBV2 with TRBJ2-7; TRBD1 agrees at 11 bases. From germline, CDR1 is SNHLY and CDR2 FYNNEI. Trimming at V came to 5 bases and at J to 3 bases, leaving 9 bases not matched to a gene. The CDR3 sequence is 16 residues long. CDR3 sequence (DNA): TGTGCCAGCAGTACCCCAAGGGGGACAGGGGGCTACGAGCAGTACTTC. This gives the protein CASSTPRGTGGYEQYF.

The chain carries TRBV5-4 and TRBJ2-2, with D perhaps matching TRBD2 (6 bases). Germline V lookup: CDR1 SGHNT, CDR2 YYREEE (reference sequence). CDR3 length: 15 amino acids. The V end was cut by 4 bases, the J end by 2 bases, with 12 bases between. The CDR3 coding sequence is TGTGCCAGCAGCCGGAGGGCAGGAAACACCGGGGAGCTGTTTTTT. Translating it yields CASSRRAGNTGELFF.

The genes are TRBV5-1 and TRBJ2-7, with D possibly being TRBD1 (6 bases). This CDR3 spans 13 amino acids. Germline V lookup: CDR1 SGHRS, CDR2 YFSETQ. V was cut by 4 bases and J by 2 bases, with 10 bases left in between. Written as DNA, the CDR3 is TGCGCCAGCAGCGGGGACACCACCTACGAGCAGTACTTC. Translating gives CASSGDTTYEQYF.

V and J are TRBV19 and TRBJ1-2; no reliable D call. The CDR3 length is 12 residues. The germline CDR1 and CDR2 sequences are LNHDA and SQIVND (reference sequence). V was pared by 7 bases and J by 7 bases, with 13 bases between. The chain's CDR3 is CASTPGKGGYTF. CDR3 DNA: TGTGCCAGTACGCCGGGGAAGGGTGGCTACACCTTC.